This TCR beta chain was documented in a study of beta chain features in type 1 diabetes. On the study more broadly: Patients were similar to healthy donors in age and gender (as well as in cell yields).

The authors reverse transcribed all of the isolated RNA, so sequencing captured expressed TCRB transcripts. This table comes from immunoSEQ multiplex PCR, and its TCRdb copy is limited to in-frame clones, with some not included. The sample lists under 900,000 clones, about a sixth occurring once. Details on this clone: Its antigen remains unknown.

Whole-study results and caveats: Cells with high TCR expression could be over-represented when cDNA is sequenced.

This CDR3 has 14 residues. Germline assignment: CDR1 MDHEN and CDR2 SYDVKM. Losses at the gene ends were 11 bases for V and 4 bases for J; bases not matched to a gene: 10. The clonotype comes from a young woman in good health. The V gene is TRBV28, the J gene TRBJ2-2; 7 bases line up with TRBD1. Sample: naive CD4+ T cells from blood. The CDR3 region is CAGQTGLGTGELFF. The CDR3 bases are TGTGCCGGGCAGACAGGGTTGGGCACCGGGGAGCTGTTTTTT.